The rows below give T cell receptor beta chains drawn from one sample of a study of shared clonotypes between healthy human individuals. TCRdb keeps only in-frame clones here, not all; method: immunoSEQ multiplex PCR. The sample has about 1,800,000 clones, about 94% seen once; the top ten hold 1% to 1.5%. Source material: naive CD8+ T cells sorted from blood. Receptors were obtained from a man in his late teens or twenties in good health. CDR3s include the opening cysteine and the closing phenylalanine or tryptophan. The D gene is left open where the match is weak. Not every row has a clone size; where given, it reads once, few, many or a size class.

clone size	V gene	D gene	J gene	CDR3 protein	CDR3 DNA
-	TRBV5-4	TRBD1	TRBJ2-7	CASSLAGTGYEQYF	TGTGCCAGCAGCCTGGCCGGGACAGGCTACGAGCAGTACTTC
-	TRBV7-6	TRBD2	TRBJ2-5	CASSPGTSGRHFQETQYF	TGTGCCAGCAGCCCCGGGACTAGCGGGAGACATTTCCAAGAGACCCAGTACTTC
-	TRBV6-6	TRBD2	TRBJ2-7	CASSFSGDYEQYF	TGTGCCAGCAGCTTCAGCGGGGACTACGAGCAGTACTTC
-	TRBV25-1	-	TRBJ2-7	CASSERADYEQYF	TGTGCCAGCAGTGAAAGGGCAGATTACGAGCAGTACTTC
-	TRBV25-1	-	TRBJ2-5	CASSADLRETQYF	TGTGCCAGCAGTGCGGACCTTCGGGAGACCCAGTACTTC
-	TRBV13	-	TRBJ1-2	CASSLGAGANYGYTF	TGTGCCAGCAGCTTAGGGGCAGGAGCTAACTATGGCTACACCTTC
-	TRBV7-2	TRBD2	TRBJ2-2	CASSPGGTGELFF	TGTGCCAGCAGTCCGGGGGGCACCGGGGAGCTGTTTTTT
-	TRBV28	-	TRBJ1-5	CASTFGGGQPQHF	TGTGCCAGCACATTCGGGGGCGGTCAGCCCCAGCATTTT
-	TRBV18	-	TRBJ2-1	CASQDRDNSLYNEQFF	TGTGCCAGCCAGGACCGGGACAACTCGTTATATAATGAGCAGTTCTTC
-	TRBV7-9	-	TRBJ2-7	CASGLAETYEQYF	TGTGCCAGCGGATTAGCGGAAACCTACGAGCAGTACTTC
-	TRBV27	-	TRBJ2-7	CASSTSTGAPGEQYF	TGTGCCAGCAGTACGTCAACCGGGGCGCCTGGCGAGCAGTACTTC
once	TRBV5-1	-	TRBJ1-1	CASSLSPAENTEAFF	TGCGCCAGCAGCTTGTCCCCAGCCGAGAACACTGAAGCTTTCTTT
-	TRBV30	TRBD1	TRBJ2-1	CAWGRDRFNEQFF	TGTGCCTGGGGCCGGGACAGGTTCAATGAGCAGTTCTTC
-	TRBV7-9	TRBD1	TRBJ2-5	CASSFTGGARETQYF	TGTGCCAGCAGCTTTACAGGGGGCGCTCGGGAGACCCAGTACTTC
-	TRBV27	-	TRBJ2-3	CASKVFGEAGALYADTQYF	TGTGCCAGCAAAGTTTTTGGGGAGGCTGGGGCCTTGTATGCGGATACGCAGTATTTT
once	TRBV6-5	-	TRBJ2-2	CASSYSSGEWAGELFF	TGTGCCAGCAGTTACTCGAGTGGGGAGTGGGCCGGGGAGCTGTTTTTT
-	TRBV29-1	-	TRBJ1-2	CSVEPQGLSYGYTF	TGCAGCGTTGAACCACAGGGCTTGAGTTATGGCTACACCTTC
-	TRBV5-6	-	TRBJ2-5	CASSLGLQETQYF	TGTGCCAGCAGCTTGGGGCTCCAAGAGACCCAGTACTTC
-	TRBV10-3	-	TRBJ1-4	CAISESQTEKLFF	TGTGCCATCAGTGAGTCCCAGACTGAAAAACTGTTTTTT
-	TRBV10-3	TRBD2	TRBJ2-3	CAIRGDYDTDTQYF	TGTGCCATCAGGGGGGACTACGACACAGATACGCAGTATTTT
-	TRBV7-9	-	TRBJ1-3	CASSLYLLDSRSSGNTIYF	TGTGCCAGCAGCTTATATCTCTTGGACAGCCGGTCGTCTGGAAACACCATATATTTT
-	TRBV7-9	-	TRBJ2-5	CASSYQETQYF	TGTGCCAGCAGTTACCAAGAGACCCAGTACTTC
-	TRBV7-9	-	TRBJ1-4	CASSTGGINEKLFF	TGTGCCAGCAGCACCGGAGGGATTAATGAAAAACTGTTTTTT
-	TRBV6-5	-	TRBJ1-1	CASQLPGGRNTEAFF	TGTGCCAGCCAATTACCGGGGGGAAGAAACACTGAAGCTTTCTTT
-	TRBV4-1	TRBD2	TRBJ2-7	CASSQDISGSVSYEQYF	TGCGCCAGCAGCCAAGATATAAGCGGGAGTGTCTCCTACGAGCAGTACTTC
few	TRBV15	-	TRBJ1-6	CATSNELGMRNSPLHF	TGTGCCACCAGCAACGAGCTCGGGATGAGGAATTCACCCCTCCACTTT
-	TRBV4-3	-	TRBJ2-7	CASSQDLELALTYEQYF	TGCGCCAGCAGCCAAGATCTTGAGCTAGCGTTAACCTACGAGCAGTACTTC
-	TRBV28	TRBD1	TRBJ1-4	CASSRDRGEKLFF	TGTGCCAGCAGTAGGGACAGGGGTGAAAAACTGTTTTTT
-	TRBV11-3	TRBD2	TRBJ2-1	CASSSGGEGNEQFF	TGTGCCAGCTCATCGGGGGGTGAAGGCAATGAGCAGTTCTTC
once	TRBV30	-	TRBJ1-5	CAWSVRGSMNQPQHF	TGTGCCTGGAGTGTACGGGGGTCGATGAATCAGCCCCAGCATTTT
-	TRBV27	-	TRBJ2-7	CASSSRTVRWDYSVHEQYF	TGTGCCAGCAGTTCCAGGACAGTTCGCTGGGACTATAGCGTCCACGAGCAGTACTTC
-	TRBV19	TRBD1	TRBJ1-2	CASSIVRDRALDYGYTF	TGTGCCAGTAGTATAGTTCGGGACAGGGCCCTGGACTATGGCTACACCTTC
-	TRBV15	TRBD1	TRBJ1-1	CATSRAPTGDTEAFF	TGTGCCACCAGCAGAGCCCCGACAGGGGACACTGAAGCTTTCTTT
-	TRBV2	-	TRBJ1-1	CASDRSNTEAFF	TGTGCCAGCGACCGATCGAACACTGAAGCTTTCTTT
-	TRBV11-2	-	TRBJ1-4	CASSSGTLNEKLFF	TGTGCCAGCAGCTCAGGGACCCTAAATGAAAAACTGTTTTTT
-	TRBV7-9	TRBD2	TRBJ2-7	CASSLNSGRVYEQYF	TGTGCCAGCAGCTTAAATAGCGGGAGGGTTTACGAGCAGTACTTC
-	TRBV11-2	-	TRBJ2-1	CASSLTRGRVNEQFF	TGTGCCAGCAGCTTGACACGGGGCCGTGTAAATGAGCAGTTCTTC
-	TRBV28	TRBD1	TRBJ2-7	CASNPIDRTGFSYEQYF	TGTGCCAGCAATCCCATCGACCGGACAGGGTTTTCCTACGAGCAGTACTTC
-	TRBV4-1	-	TRBJ2-7	CASSQFDEQYF	TGCGCCAGCAGCCAATTCGACGAGCAGTACTTC
-	TRBV10-1	-	TRBJ2-1	CASSENPGGGEQFF	TGCGCCAGCAGTGAGAATCCAGGGGGAGGCGAGCAGTTCTTC
-	TRBV4-3	TRBD1	TRBJ1-2	CASSQEQGGNYGYTF	TGCGCCAGCAGCCAAGAACAGGGGGGGAACTATGGCTACACCTTC
-	TRBV19	-	TRBJ2-1	CASSSHPKSSYNEQFF	TGTGCCAGTAGTAGTCACCCCAAAAGCTCCTACAATGAGCAGTTCTTC
-	TRBV9	-	TRBJ2-3	CASSGSGRTDTQYF	TGTGCCAGCAGCGGATCCGGGAGAACAGATACGCAGTATTTT
-	TRBV30	-	TRBJ2-1	CAWSPTGLTTDNEQFF	TGTGCCTGGAGTCCAACGGGGCTTACCACCGACAATGAGCAGTTCTTC
-	TRBV10-2	-	TRBJ2-3	CASSGEFQTGGGDTQYF	TGCGCCAGCAGTGGAGAATTTCAAACTGGAGGAGGGGATACGCAGTATTTT
-	TRBV7-9	-	TRBJ2-2	CASSLVIGGSGTGELFF	TGTGCCAGCAGCTTAGTGATTGGGGGATCGGGCACCGGGGAGCTGTTTTTT
-	TRBV27	-	TRBJ1-4	CASSITGTEKLFF	TGTGCCAGCAGTATTACAGGGACTGAAAAACTGTTTTTT
once	TRBV4-1	-	TRBJ2-7	CASSWEGGGQIGYEQYF	TGCGCCAGCAGCTGGGAGGGAGGAGGACAGATCGGGTACGAGCAGTACTTC
-	TRBV11-3	-	TRBJ2-5	CASSSHLSQETQYF	TGTGCCAGCAGCTCCCATCTCAGTCAAGAGACCCAGTACTTC
-	TRBV29-1	-	TRBJ1-1	CSGLGSHGDTEAFF	TGCAGCGGCCTGGGCTCCCACGGGGACACTGAAGCTTTCTTT